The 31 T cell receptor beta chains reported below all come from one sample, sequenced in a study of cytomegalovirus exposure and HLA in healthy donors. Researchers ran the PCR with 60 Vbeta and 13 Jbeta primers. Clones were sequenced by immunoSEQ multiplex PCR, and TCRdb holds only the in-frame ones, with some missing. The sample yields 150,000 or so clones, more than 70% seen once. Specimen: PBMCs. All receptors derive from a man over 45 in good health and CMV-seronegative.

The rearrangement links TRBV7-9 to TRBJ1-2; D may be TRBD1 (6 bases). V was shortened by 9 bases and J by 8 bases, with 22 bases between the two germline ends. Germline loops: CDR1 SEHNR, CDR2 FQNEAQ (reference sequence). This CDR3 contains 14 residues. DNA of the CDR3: TGTGCCAGAGACCAGGGGTTCTACATGCAAGGCTACACCTTC. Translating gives CARDQGFYMQGYTF. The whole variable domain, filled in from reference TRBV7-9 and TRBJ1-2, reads DTGVSQNPRHKITKRGQNVTFRCDPISEHNRLYWYRQTLGQGPEFLTYFQNEAQLEKSRLLSDRFSAERPKGSFSTLEIQRTEQGDSAMYLCARDQGFYMQGYTFGSGTRLTVV.

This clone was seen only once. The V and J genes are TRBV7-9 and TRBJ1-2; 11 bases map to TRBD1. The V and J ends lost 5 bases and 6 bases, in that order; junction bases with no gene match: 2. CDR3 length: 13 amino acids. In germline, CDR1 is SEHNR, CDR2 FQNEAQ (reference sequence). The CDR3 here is CASSRDRGNGYTF. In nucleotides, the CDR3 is TGTGCCAGCAGCAGGGACAGGGGGAATGGCTACACCTTC. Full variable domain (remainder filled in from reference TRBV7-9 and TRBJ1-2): DTGVSQNPRHKITKRGQNVTFRCDPISEHNRLYWYRQTLGQGPEFLTYFQNEAQLEKSRLLSDRFSAERPKGSFSTLEIQRTEQGDSAMYLCASSRDRGNGYTFGSGTRLTVV.

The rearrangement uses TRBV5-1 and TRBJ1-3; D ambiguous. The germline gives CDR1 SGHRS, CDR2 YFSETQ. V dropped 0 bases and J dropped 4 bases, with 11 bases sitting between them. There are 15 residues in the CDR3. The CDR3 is CASSLAGSKGNTIYF. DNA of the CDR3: TGCGCCAGCAGCTTGGCCGGGTCGAAAGGAAACACCATATATTTT.

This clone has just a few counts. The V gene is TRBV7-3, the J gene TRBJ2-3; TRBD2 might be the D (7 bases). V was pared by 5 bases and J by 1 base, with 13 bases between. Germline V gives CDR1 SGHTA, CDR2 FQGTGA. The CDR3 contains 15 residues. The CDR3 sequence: CASSLGGAGTDTQYF. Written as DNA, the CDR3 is TGTGCCAGCAGCCTTGGGGGGGCGGGCACAGATACGCAGTATTTT.

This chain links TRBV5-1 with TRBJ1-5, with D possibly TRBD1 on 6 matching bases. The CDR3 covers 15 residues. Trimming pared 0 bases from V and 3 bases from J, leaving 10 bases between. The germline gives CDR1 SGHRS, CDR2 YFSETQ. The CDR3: CASSLEGDDNQPQHF. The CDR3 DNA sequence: TGCGCCAGCAGCTTGGAGGGGGACGACAATCAGCCCCAGCATTTT.

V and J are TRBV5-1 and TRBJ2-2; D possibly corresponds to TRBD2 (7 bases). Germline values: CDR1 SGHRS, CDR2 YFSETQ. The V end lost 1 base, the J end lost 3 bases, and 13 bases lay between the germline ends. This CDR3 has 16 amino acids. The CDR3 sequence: CASSLSAGADTGELFF. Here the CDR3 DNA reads TGCGCCAGCAGCTTGTCGGCGGGGGCGGACACCGGGGAGCTGTTTTTT.

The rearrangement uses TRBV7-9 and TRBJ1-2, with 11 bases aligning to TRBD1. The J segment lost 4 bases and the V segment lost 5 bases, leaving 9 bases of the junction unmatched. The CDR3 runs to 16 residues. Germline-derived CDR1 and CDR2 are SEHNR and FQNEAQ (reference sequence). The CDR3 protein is CASSPGGTGGTYGYTF. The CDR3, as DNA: TGTGCCAGCAGCCCGGGGGGGACAGGGGGTACCTATGGCTACACCTTC.

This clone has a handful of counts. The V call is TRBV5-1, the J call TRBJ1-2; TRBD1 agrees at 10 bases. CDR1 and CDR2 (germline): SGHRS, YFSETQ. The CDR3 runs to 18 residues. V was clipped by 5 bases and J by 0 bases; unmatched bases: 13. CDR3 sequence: CASSSAGTGESPNYGYTF. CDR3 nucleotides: TGCGCCAGCAGTTCTGCCGGGACAGGGGAAAGTCCTAACTATGGCTACACCTTC.

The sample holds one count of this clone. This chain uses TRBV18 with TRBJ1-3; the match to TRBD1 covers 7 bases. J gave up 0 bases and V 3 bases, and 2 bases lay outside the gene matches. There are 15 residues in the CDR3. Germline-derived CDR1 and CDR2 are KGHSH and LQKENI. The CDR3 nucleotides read TGTGCCAGCTCACCGGGACAGAACTCTGGAAACACCATATATTTT. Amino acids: CASSPGQNSGNTIYF.

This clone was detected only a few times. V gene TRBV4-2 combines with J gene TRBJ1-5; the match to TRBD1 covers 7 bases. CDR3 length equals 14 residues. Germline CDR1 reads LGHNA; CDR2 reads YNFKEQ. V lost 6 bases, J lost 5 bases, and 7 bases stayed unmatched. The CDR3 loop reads CASRLDTGDQPQHF. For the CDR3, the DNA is TGTGCCAGCAGACTAGACACAGGGGATCAGCCCCAGCATTTT.

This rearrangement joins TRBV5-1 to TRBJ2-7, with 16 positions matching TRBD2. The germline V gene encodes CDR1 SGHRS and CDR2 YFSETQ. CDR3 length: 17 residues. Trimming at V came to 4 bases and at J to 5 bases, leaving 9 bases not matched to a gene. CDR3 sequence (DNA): TGCGCCAGCAGCCTGGGACTAGCGGGAGGGTACAGCAACGAGCAGTACTTC. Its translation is CASSLGLAGGYSNEQYF. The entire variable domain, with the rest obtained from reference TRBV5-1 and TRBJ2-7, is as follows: KAGVTQTPRYLIKTRGQQVTLSCSPISGHRSVSWYQQTPGQGLQFLFEYFSETQRNKGNFPGRFSGRQFSNSRSEMNVSTLELGDSALYLCASSLGLAGGYSNEQYFGPGTRLTVT.

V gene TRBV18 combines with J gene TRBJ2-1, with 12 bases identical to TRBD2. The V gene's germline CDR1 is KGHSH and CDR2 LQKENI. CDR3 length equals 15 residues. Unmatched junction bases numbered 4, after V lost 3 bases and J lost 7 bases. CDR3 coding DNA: TGTGCCAGCTCACCGACTAGCGGGAGTGTAAATGAGCAGTTCTTC. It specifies CASSPTSGSVNEQFF.

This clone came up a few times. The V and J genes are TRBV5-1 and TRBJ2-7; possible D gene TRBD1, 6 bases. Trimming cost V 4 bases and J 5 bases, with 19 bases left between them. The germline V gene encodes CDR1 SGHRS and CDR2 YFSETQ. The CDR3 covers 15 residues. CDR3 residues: CASSAREQGIHEQYF. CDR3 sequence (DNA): TGCGCCAGCAGCGCCCGGGAACAGGGTATCCACGAGCAGTACTTC.

This CDR3 is CASSLLVTGVGADTQYF. Here the CDR3 DNA reads TGTGCCAGCAGCTTATTGGTAACAGGGGTTGGGGCAGATACGCAGTATTTT. The chain links TRBV7-9 to TRBJ2-3, with TRBD1 identical over 7 bases. CDR1 is SEHNR and CDR2 is FQNEAQ in the germline V gene (reference sequence). The V segment lost 2 bases and the J segment 4 bases; nucleotides outside the gene matches: 12. The CDR3 runs 17 residues. The full variable domain, in which reference TRBV7-9 and TRBJ2-3 provide the parts outside the CDR3, is DTGVSQNPRHKITKRGQNVTFRCDPISEHNRLYWYRQTLGQGPEFLTYFQNEAQLEKSRLLSDRFSAERPKGSFSTLEIQRTEQGDSAMYLCASSLLVTGVGADTQYFGPGTRLTVL.

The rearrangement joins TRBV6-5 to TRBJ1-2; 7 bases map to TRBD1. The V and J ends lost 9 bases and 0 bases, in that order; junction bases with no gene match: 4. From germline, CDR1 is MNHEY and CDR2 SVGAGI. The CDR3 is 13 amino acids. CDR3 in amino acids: CARAGQPNYGYTF. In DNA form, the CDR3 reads TGTGCCAGGGCGGGACAGCCTAACTATGGCTACACCTTC.

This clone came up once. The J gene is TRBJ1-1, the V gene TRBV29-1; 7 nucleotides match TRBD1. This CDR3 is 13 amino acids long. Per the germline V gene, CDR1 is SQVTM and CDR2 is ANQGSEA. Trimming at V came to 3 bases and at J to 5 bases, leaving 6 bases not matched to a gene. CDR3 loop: CSVEFPGGTEAFF. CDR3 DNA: TGCAGCGTTGAGTTTCCAGGGGGTACTGAAGCTTTCTTT.

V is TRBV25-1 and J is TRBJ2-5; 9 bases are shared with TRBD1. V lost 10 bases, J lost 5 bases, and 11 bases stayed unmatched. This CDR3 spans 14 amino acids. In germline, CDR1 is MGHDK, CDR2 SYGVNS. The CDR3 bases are TGTGCCACTCGAAACACAGGGGGCGCGGAGACCCAGTACTTC. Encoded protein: CATRNTGGAETQYF.

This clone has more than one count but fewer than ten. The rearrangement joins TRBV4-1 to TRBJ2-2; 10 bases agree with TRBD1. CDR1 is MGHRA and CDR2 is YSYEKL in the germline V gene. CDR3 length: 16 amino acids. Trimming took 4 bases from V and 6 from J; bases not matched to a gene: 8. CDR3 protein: CASSPRDRGLAGELFF. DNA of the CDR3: TGCGCCAGCAGCCCCCGGGACAGGGGATTAGCCGGGGAGCTGTTTTTT.

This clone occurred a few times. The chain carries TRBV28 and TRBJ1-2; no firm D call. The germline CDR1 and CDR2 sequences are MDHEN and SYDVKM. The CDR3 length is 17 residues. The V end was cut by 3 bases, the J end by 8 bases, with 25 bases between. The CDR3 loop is CASSFGSGLATLRGYTF. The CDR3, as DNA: TGTGCCAGCAGTTTTGGGAGCGGTCTTGCCACCTTGCGAGGCTACACCTTC.

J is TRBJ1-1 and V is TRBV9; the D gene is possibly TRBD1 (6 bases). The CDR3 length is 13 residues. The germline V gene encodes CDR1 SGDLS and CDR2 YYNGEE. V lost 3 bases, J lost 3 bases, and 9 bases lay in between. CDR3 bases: TGTGCCAGCAGCGAGAGGGGGTACACTGAAGCTTTCTTT. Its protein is CASSERGYTEAFF.

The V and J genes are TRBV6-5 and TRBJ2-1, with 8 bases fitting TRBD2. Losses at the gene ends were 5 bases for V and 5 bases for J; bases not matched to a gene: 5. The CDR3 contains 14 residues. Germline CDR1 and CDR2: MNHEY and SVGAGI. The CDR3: CASSLAGGHNEQFF. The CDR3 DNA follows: TGTGCCAGCAGTCTGGCGGGGGGCCACAATGAGCAGTTCTTC.

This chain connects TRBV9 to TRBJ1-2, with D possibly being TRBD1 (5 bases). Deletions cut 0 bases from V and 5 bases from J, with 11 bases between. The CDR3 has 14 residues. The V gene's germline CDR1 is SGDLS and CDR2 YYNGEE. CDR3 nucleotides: TGTGCCAGCAGCGTAGTTGGTTCAGGGTATGGCTACACCTTC. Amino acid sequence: CASSVVGSGYGYTF.

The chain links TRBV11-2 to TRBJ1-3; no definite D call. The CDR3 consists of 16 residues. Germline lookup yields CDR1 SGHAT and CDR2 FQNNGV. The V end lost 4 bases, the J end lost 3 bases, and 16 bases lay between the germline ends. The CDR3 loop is CASSSPAENYGNTIYF. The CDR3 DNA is TGTGCCAGCAGCTCCCCGGCGGAGAATTATGGAAACACCATATATTTT.

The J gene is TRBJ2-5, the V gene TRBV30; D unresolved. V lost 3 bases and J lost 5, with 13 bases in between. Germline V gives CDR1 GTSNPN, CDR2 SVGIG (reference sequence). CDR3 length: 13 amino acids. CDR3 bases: TGTGCCTGGAGATTGACTGGCATCGAGACCCAGTACTTC. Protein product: CAWRLTGIETQYF.

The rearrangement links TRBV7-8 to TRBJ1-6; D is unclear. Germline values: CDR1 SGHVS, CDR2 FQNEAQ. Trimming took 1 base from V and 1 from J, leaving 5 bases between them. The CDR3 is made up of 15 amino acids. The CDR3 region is CASSLGGSYNSPLHF. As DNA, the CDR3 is TGTGCCAGCAGCTTAGGAGGTTCCTATAATTCACCCCTCCACTTT. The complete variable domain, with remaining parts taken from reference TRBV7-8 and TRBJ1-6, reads GAGVSQSPRYKVAKRGQDVALRCDPISGHVSLFWYQQALGQGPEFLTYFQNEAQLDKSGLPSDRFFAERPEGSVSTLKIQRTQQEDSAVYLCASSLGGSYNSPLHFGNGTRLTVT.

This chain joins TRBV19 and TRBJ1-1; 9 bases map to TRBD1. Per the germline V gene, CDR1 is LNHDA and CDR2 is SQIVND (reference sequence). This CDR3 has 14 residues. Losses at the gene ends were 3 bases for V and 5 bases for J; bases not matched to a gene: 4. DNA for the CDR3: TGTGCCAGTAGTATCCTGGACAGGGGAACTGAAGCTTTCTTT. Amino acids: CASSILDRGTEAFF.

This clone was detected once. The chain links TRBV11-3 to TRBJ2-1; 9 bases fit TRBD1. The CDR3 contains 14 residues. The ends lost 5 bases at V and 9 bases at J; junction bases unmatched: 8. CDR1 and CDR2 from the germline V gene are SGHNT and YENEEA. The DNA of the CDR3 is TGTGCCAGCAGCCTCGGGACAGGGTTCGTTGAGCAGTTCTTC. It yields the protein CASSLGTGFVEQFF. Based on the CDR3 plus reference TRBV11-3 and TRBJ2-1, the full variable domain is EAGVVQSPRYKIIEKKQPVAFWCNPISGHNTLYWYLQNLGQGPELLIRYENEEAVDDSQLPKDRFSAERLKGVDSTLKIQPAELGDSAVYLCASSLGTGFVEQFFGPGTRLTVL.

The CDR3 coding sequence is TGTGCCAGCTCACCAGCCCGGTCCGGGGAGCTGTTTTTT. It specifies CASSPARSGELFF. The chain is built from TRBV18 and TRBJ2-2, with D unresolved. This CDR3 spans 13 amino acids. V gave up 2 bases and J gave up 6 bases, with 7 bases separating them. Germline CDR1 is KGHSH and CDR2 is LQKENI.

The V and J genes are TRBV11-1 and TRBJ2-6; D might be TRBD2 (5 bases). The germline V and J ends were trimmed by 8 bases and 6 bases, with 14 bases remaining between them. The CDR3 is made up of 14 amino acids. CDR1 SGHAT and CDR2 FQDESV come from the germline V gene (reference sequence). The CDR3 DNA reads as TGTGCCAGCCGCCCAGGACTGTCGGCCAACGTCCTGACTTTC. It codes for CASRPGLSANVLTF.

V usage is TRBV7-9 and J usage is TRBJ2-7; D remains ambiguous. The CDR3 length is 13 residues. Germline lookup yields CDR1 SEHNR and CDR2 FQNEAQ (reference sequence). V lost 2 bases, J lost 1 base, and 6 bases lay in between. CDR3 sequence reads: CASSLTSSYEQYF. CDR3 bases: TGTGCCAGCAGCTTAACCAGTTCCTACGAGCAGTACTTC.

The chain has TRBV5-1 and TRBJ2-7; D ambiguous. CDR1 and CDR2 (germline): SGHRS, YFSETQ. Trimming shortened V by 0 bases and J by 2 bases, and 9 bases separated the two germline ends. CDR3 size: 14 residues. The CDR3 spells CASSLDSFTYEQYF. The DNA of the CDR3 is TGCGCCAGCAGCTTGGACAGTTTCACCTACGAGCAGTACTTC.